This T cell receptor (beta chain) was captured by sequencing in a study of cytomegalovirus exposure and HLA in healthy donors. Findings and caveats of the study: When analyzed later, a missense DCLRE1C variant was found to be linked to TCR beta V- and J-gene trimming. 15,000 to 20,000 TCR beta sequences were associated with HLA alleles at 0.05 false discovery rate in a later analysis. Excluded: some indistinguishable V segments such as TRBV6-2 and TRBV6-3.

In the case of this clone: What it binds is not known.

With 60 Vbeta and 13 Jbeta primers, the PCR was carried out. Measured with immunoSEQ multiplex PCR; TCRdb has only the in-frame clones, and not every one. The sample records 120,000 to 150,000 clones, almost 80% being singletons. CDR1 and CDR2 (germline): MNHNS, SASEGT. Losses at the gene ends were 6 bases for V and 6 bases for J; bases not matched to a gene: 9. This CDR3 has 14 residues. The specimen was PBMCs. The rearrangement joins TRBV6-1 to TRBJ2-7; 9 bases align to TRBD1. The origin of this receptor is a male donor in good health and CMV-seronegative. The CDR3 coding sequence is TGTGCCAGCAGGTCGACAGGGGGGATTGGCGAGCAGTACTTC. It codes for CASRSTGGIGEQYF.